This record covers a single TCR beta chain. The data are from a study of CD8 T cells in Susac syndrome. When the RNA was reverse transcribed, random hexamers were used with an input of about 0.5 to 1 ug. Each CDR3 protein gets one entry after TCRdb re-called the immunoSEQ multiplex PCR reads with MiXCR. Seen here are more than 85,000 distinct CDR3 sequences, over 90% observed once, and the top ten hold more than 0.3%. The germline CDR1 and CDR2 sequences are SGDLS and YYNGEE. This CDR3 is built from 17 residues. The ends lost 3 bases at V and 1 base at J; junction bases unmatched: 8. The sample consisted of CD4+ T cells from PBMCs. The chain recombines TRBV9 with TRBJ2-7, with TRBD2 matching 12 bases. The clonotype was recovered from a human donor with Susac syndrome. This CDR3 reads CASSGGRGLAGSYEQYF. The CDR3 region has the DNA TGTGCCAGCAGCGGGGGACGAGGACTAGCGGGGTCCTACGAGCAGTACTTC. The variable domain in full, with the rest retrieved from reference TRBV9 and TRBJ2-7, is DSGVTQTPKHLITATGQRVTLRCSPRSGDLSVYWYQQSLDQGLQFLIQYYNGEERAKGNILERFSAQQFPDLHSELNLSSLELGDSALYFCASSGGRGLAGSYEQYFGPGTRLTVT.